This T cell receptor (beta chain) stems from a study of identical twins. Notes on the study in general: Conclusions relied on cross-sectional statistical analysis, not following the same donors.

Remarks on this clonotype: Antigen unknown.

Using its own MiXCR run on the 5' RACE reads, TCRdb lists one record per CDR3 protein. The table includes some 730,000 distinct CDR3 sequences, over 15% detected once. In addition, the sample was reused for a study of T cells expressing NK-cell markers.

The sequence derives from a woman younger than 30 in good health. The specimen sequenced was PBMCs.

The CDR3 DNA follows: TGCGCCAGCAGCTTAGAGGGATTTTCTGACACAGATACGCAGTATTTT. Protein sequence: CASSLEGFSDTDTQYF. The chain combines TRBV5-1 with TRBJ2-3, with D tentatively TRBD2 (5 bases). The CDR3 sequence is 16 residues long. The germline CDR1 and CDR2 sequences are SGHRS and YFSETQ. The V and J ends lost 2 bases and 2 bases respectively, with 15 bases between them.